Listed below are T cell receptor beta chains from one sample, sequenced in a study of blood T cell repertoires in COVID-19. Generated by immunoSEQ multiplex PCR, the TCRdb table keeps only in-frame clones and is missing some. The profile shows 75,000 to 100,000 clones, around 87% of them singletons. Material for sequencing was peripheral blood. All receptors come from a woman older than 75 with acute or convalescent COVID-19. The CDR3 runs from the conserved cysteine through the conserved F or W. The D gene is left open where the match is weak. Rows give clone size only sometimes, using once, few, many, or a class for an expanded clone.

v_call	j_call	d_call	clone_size	cdr3_nt	cdr3_aa
TRBV11-2	TRBJ2-7	.	.	TGTGCCAGCAGCTTAGTGCAGGGTAGCCCCTACGAGCAGTACTTC	CASSLVQGSPYEQYF
TRBV7-6	TRBJ1-2	.	.	TGTGCCAGCAGCTTAAGCGGAGCTAACTATGGCTACACCTTC	CASSLSGANYGYTF
TRBV11-3	TRBJ2-6	.	.	TGTGCCAGCAGCTTAGGTCTCGGTTCCAGGGTTGGCTCTGGGGCCAACGTCCTGACTTTC	CASSLGLGSRVGSGANVLTF
TRBV3-1/TRBV3-2	TRBJ2-5	TRBD2	.	TGTGCCAGCAGCCAAGATTTCGGCGGGAGTGAGACCCAGTACTTC	CASSQDFGGSETQYF
TRBV11-2	TRBJ1-1	.	.	TGTGCCAGCAGCTCCCCCGCGGGAGGCTTGAACACTGAAGCTTTCTTT	CASSSPAGGLNTEAFF
TRBV9	TRBJ1-1	.	.	TGTGCCAGCAGCGTAGACCGGGGGGCAAGAAGCGAAGCTTTCTTT	CASSVDRGARSEAFF
TRBV4-3	TRBJ1-2	TRBD1	.	TGCGCCAGCAGCCAGGGACAGGGGAAAGGCTACACCTTC	CASSQGQGKGYTF
TRBV5-1	TRBJ2-7	.	.	TGCGCCAGCAGCGACTCGACAGGCACCCACTACGAGCAGTACTTC	CASSDSTGTHYEQYF
TRBV5-1	TRBJ2-7	TRBD2	few	TGCGCCAGCAGCCCCTCTAGCGGGAGCGTAGAGCAGTACTTC	CASSPSSGSVEQYF
TRBV15	TRBJ1-2	.	once	TGTGCCACCAGCAGAGACTCAAGGGAGGGCTACACCTTC	CATSRDSREGYTF
TRBV7-9	TRBJ1-1	TRBD1	.	TGTGCCAGCAGCGGATGGGACAGGGGGAACACTGAAGCTTTCTTT	CASSGWDRGNTEAFF
TRBV27	TRBJ2-3	TRBD1	.	TGTGCCACCGGGACAGGGAGGGGCACAGATACGCAGTATTTT	CATGTGRGTDTQYF
TRBV19	TRBJ1-1	TRBD1	.	TGTGCCAGTAGTACCTCTCCGACAGGGGTTGGGGTGACAAATGAAGCTTTCTTT	CASSTSPTGVGVTNEAFF
TRBV5-1	TRBJ1-3	.	.	TGCGCCAGCGCATTAGGGGACTTCAACTCTGGAAACACCATATATTTT	CASALGDFNSGNTIYF
TRBV6-5	TRBJ2-7	.	.	TGTGCCAGCAGTCCTATTGGGGGCCCCTACGAGCAGTACTTC	CASSPIGGPYEQYF
TRBV6-5	TRBJ1-1	.	.	TGTGCCAGCAGTTCTCTGACAGCTATGGCTGAAGCTTTCTTT	CASSSLTAMAEAFF
TRBV7-2	TRBJ2-7	.	.	TGTGCCAGCAGCTTTTCTACCTCCTACGAGCAGTACTTC	CASSFSTSYEQYF
TRBV7-2	TRBJ1-4	.	.	TGTGCCAGCAGCCCGAGCAGGGTGGGCAATGAAAAACTGTTTTTT	CASSPSRVGNEKLFF
TRBV25-1	TRBJ2-3	TRBD2	.	TGTGCCAGCAGTGAGCGGGGGGCCACAGATACGCAGTATTTT	CASSERGATDTQYF
TRBV12-3/TRBV12-4	TRBJ2-2	TRBD2	once	TGTGCCAGCAGCACTAGCGGAACCGGGGAGCTGTTTTTT	CASSTSGTGELFF
TRBV5-6	TRBJ1-6	.	.	TGTGCCAGCAGCCCCGCCCGCGGTTCCCTCCACTTT	CASSPARGSLHF
TRBV3-1/TRBV3-2	TRBJ2-7	TRBD2	few	TGTGCCAGCAGCCCCACCAAGCTAGCGGGAGATCGCGAGCAGTACTTC	CASSPTKLAGDREQYF
TRBV27	TRBJ2-1	.	few	TGTGCCAGCAGTCACCAGGGTCTCAGCTCCTACAATGAGCAGTTCTTC	CASSHQGLSSYNEQFF
TRBV3-1/TRBV3-2	TRBJ2-1	.	once	TGTGCCAGCAGCCCTTCAGGGGTCTGGGAGCAGTTCTTC	CASSPSGVWEQFF
TRBV25-1	TRBJ1-6	TRBD1	.	TGTGCCAGCAGTGTGGCCCGGACAGGCTATTCACCCCTCCACTTT	CASSVARTGYSPLHF
TRBV7-8	TRBJ1-1	TRBD1	.	TGTGCCAGCAGCCCCGGACAGGGTCGAGGTGAAGAAGCTTTCTTT	CASSPGQGRGEEAFF
TRBV7-3	TRBJ2-1	TRBD2	.	TGTGCCAGCAGCAAAGCGGGAGGGCCTGGTGAGCAGTTCTTC	CASSKAGGPGEQFF
TRBV5-1	TRBJ1-1	TRBD1	once	TGCGCCAGCAGCTCAGGACAGGGACATTCACTTGGAGCTTTCTTT	CASSSGQGHSLGAFF
TRBV5-6	TRBJ1-3	.	.	TGTGCCAGCAGCCACAGCTCTGGAAACACCATATATTTT	CASSHSSGNTIYF
TRBV5-1	TRBJ1-2	TRBD1	.	TGCGCCAGCAGCCAGGGACAGGGAGACGGCTACACCTTC	CASSQGQGDGYTF
TRBV18	TRBJ2-3	.	.	TGTGCCAGCTCACCCGGCACAGATACGCAGTATTTT	CASSPGTDTQYF
TRBV7-3	TRBJ2-1	.	.	TGTGCCAGCAGCGGGGGACTTTTAGTTGGGGATGAGCAGTTCTTC	CASSGGLLVGDEQFF
TRBV3-1/TRBV3-2	TRBJ1-1	TRBD1	.	TGTGCCAGCAGCCAAGATTTCCAGGGGGCGAGGACTGAAGCTTTCTTT	CASSQDFQGARTEAFF
TRBV5-1	TRBJ2-7	.	.	TGCGCCAGCAGCCCGGTGGGGGGTTTGACTGAGCAGTACTTC	CASSPVGGLTEQYF
TRBV7-2	TRBJ2-3	TRBD1	few	TGTGCCAGCAGCTTAAGGCCCCGAGGGGGCCCGGGAGATACGCAGTATTTT	CASSLRPRGGPGDTQYF
TRBV4-3	TRBJ1-2	TRBD1	.	TGCGCCAGCAGCCAGGGACAGGTCAATCCGTATGGCTACACCTTC	CASSQGQVNPYGYTF
TRBV4-1	TRBJ1-2	.	.	TGCGCCAGCAGCCCCACCGGGCAGACAGCTAACTATGGCTACACCTTC	CASSPTGQTANYGYTF
TRBV30	TRBJ2-1	TRBD2	.	TGTGCCTTACTAGCGGGGGGTAACAATGAGCAGTTCTTC	CALLAGGNNEQFF
TRBV5-1	TRBJ1-1	TRBD1	.	TGCGCCAGCACCAAAGGGACAGGCAACACTGAAGCTTTCTTT	CASTKGTGNTEAFF
TRBV19	TRBJ2-7	.	.	TGTGCCAGTAGTGCAAAACAACAAGGGGCCTCTGCCGCCTACGAGCAGTACTTC	CASSAKQQGASAAYEQYF
TRBV20-1	TRBJ1-1	.	.	TGCAGTACAGGGTGGAACACTGAAGCTTTCTTT	CSTGWNTEAFF
TRBV9	TRBJ2-2	.	.	TGTGCCAGCAGCGTAGTTCCCCGGGGAGCCGGGGAGCTGTTTTTT	CASSVVPRGAGELFF
TRBV1	TRBJ2-1	.	.	TGCACCAGCCTGAAGCCGGGGGAGTACAATGAGCAGTTCTTC	CTSLKPGEYNEQFF
TRBV3-1/TRBV3-2	TRBJ2-1	.	.	TGTGCCAGCAGCCAAGTAGACAGTATGGGACAGTTCTTC	CASSQVDSMGQFF
TRBV4-3	TRBJ1-5	.	.	TGCGCCAGCAGCCGCCTCAGGGGCAATCAGCCCCAGCATTTT	CASSRLRGNQPQHF
TRBV29-1	TRBJ1-1	.	.	TGCAGCGTTGAGCGTCAGCCCCAGGCTGAAGCTTTCTTT	CSVERQPQAEAFF
TRBV9	TRBJ2-2	.	.	TGTGCCAGCAGCGACCGATCAGATGGACGAACGGAGGACACCGGGGAGCTGTTTTTT	CASSDRSDGRTEDTGELFF
TRBV6-1	TRBJ2-5	TRBD1	.	TGTGCCAGCAGTGAAGCGGCAGGGGGACCACAAGAGACCCAGTACTTC	CASSEAAGGPQETQYF